The 16 T cell receptor beta chains below were found in one sample sequenced in a study of beta chain features in type 1 diabetes (dated by TCRdb to 2017 to 2018). Library preparation used the immunoSEQ multiplex PCR assay. The High Capacity cDNA Reverse Transcription Kit was used to reverse transcribe all of the isolated RNA, meaning that expressed TCRB transcripts were what got sequenced. As stored in TCRdb, this immuneACCESS dataset retains in-frame rearrangements with V and J assigned. A fraction of the clones does not appear; measured against another copy, unresolved V genes explain less than half of the discrepancy, and the remainder lacks a known reason. This sample holds some 270,000 clones; approximately 14% were observed only once. Together, the top ten hold roughly 0.024% of the sample. Sequencing input: naive CD4+ T cells from blood. In the paper's terms, the cell subset or site label means: true naive CD4+ T cells. The receptors come from a woman aged 35 to 49 in good health.

The CDR3 loop reads CASSLEMSTQYF. In nucleotides, the CDR3 is TGCGCCAGCAGCTTGGAAATGAGTACGCAGTATTTT. This rearrangement joins TRBV5-1 to TRBJ2-3, with D unresolved. Germline CDR1 and CDR2: SGHRS and YFSETQ. The V end lost 0 bases, the J end lost 8 bases, and 7 bases lay between the germline ends. This CDR3 contains 12 residues.

In its sample, this clone was seen a few times. This sequence joins TRBV2 and TRBJ1-1, with D unresolved. With 6 bases removed from V and 13 bases from J, the gap between germline ends came to 15 bases. This CDR3 comprises 11 residues. The germline V gene has CDR1 SNHLY and CDR2 FYNNEI. DNA for the CDR3: TGTGCCAGCAGGTACACAGAAAAGGTTTTCTTT. Amino acid sequence: CASRYTEKVFF.

The V gene is TRBV7-2, the J gene TRBJ1-5; 8 bases are shared with TRBD1. This CDR3 contains 16 residues. The V gene end was trimmed by 0 bases and the J gene end by 6 bases; junction bases not matched to a gene: 7. Germline CDR1 and CDR2: SGHTA and FQGNSA. The CDR3 spells CASSLAAGGAGQPQHF. The CDR3 region has the DNA TGTGCCAGCAGCTTAGCTGCAGGGGGCGCGGGTCAGCCCCAGCATTTT.

Details on this clone: Other DNA sequences in the sample encode the same CDR3. J is TRBJ2-7 and V is TRBV9; D remains unclear. The ends were cut back, 0 bases at V and 0 bases at J, with 7 bases in the middle. The CDR3 is 14 residues long. Germline V gives CDR1 SGDLS, CDR2 YYNGEE. The CDR3, as DNA: TGTGCCAGCAGCGTAGGGGCAGTCTCCTACGAGCAGTACTTC. It is translated as CASSVGAVSYEQYF.

This clone was detected only a few times. This rearrangement joins TRBV6-6 to TRBJ1-2, with TRBD1 matching 9 bases. The CDR3 spans 13 residues. The ends lost 5 bases at V and 5 bases at J; junction bases unmatched: 3. Germline CDR1 reads MNHNY; CDR2 reads SVGAGI (reference sequence). The CDR3 DNA is TGTGCCAGCAGTCGGGACAGGGATTATGGCTACACCTTC. Its protein product is CASSRDRDYGYTF.

This clone was seen only a few times. The chain uses TRBV6-4 and TRBJ2-7; D may be TRBD1 (5 bases). The germline CDR1 and CDR2 sequences are MRHNA and SNTAGT. V was cut by 4 bases and J by 3 bases, with 25 bases left in between. The CDR3 extends over 18 amino acids. CDR3 residues: CASSGCIRTGRYIYEQYF. In DNA form, the CDR3 reads TGTGCCAGCAGTGGGTGCATAAGAACAGGCCGATATATCTACGAGCAGTACTTC.

This clone was found many times. The J gene is TRBJ1-1, the V gene TRBV7-9; D possibly corresponds to TRBD1 (5 bases). This CDR3 comprises 11 residues. The germline V and J ends were trimmed by 10 bases and 10 bases, with 16 bases remaining between them. Germline lookup yields CDR1 SEHNR and CDR2 FQNEAQ (reference sequence). In DNA form, the CDR3 reads TGTGCCATCACCCCGGGGGAACGAGCTTTCTTT. Translating it yields CAITPGERAFF.

About this clone: One junction end disagrees with the germline gene, perhaps due to a read error. V usage is TRBV7-2 and J usage is TRBJ1-5; 9 positions agree with TRBD1. The CDR3 is 14 amino acids. Germline CDR1 SGHTA, CDR2 FQGNSA. CDR3 loop: CASSLRTGALRMDF. The CDR3, as DNA: TGTGCCAGCAGCTTAAGGACAGGGGCCCTCCGTATGGATTTT.

This clone was found a few times. V is TRBV5-1 and J is TRBJ2-7; 9 bases fit TRBD1. The germline V gene has CDR1 SGHRS and CDR2 YFSETQ. This CDR3 region has 17 residues. The trim removed 0 bases at V and 1 base at J, leaving 8 bases unmatched. DNA for the CDR3: TGCGCCAGCAGCTTGGTATCTGGGACAGGGTATTCCTACGAGCAGTACTTC. Amino acids: CASSLVSGTGYSYEQYF.

The V gene is TRBV18, the J gene TRBJ2-1; TRBD2 matches at 10 bases. Germline loops: CDR1 KGHSH, CDR2 LQKENI. V trimming: 3 bases; J trimming: 7 bases; junction bases outside the gene matches: 6. The CDR3 covers 15 residues. CDR3 nucleotide sequence: TGTGCCAGCTCACCTCTCAGCGGGGGGGAGAATGAGCAGTTCTTC. Protein: CASSPLSGGENEQFF. Variable domain in full (rest from reference TRBV18 and TRBJ2-1): NAGVMQNPRHLVRRRGQEARLRCSPMKGHSHVYWYRQLPEEGLKFMVYLQKENIIDESGMPKERFSAEFPKEGPSILRIQQVVRGDSAAYFCASSPLSGGENEQFFGPGTRLTVL.

This clone has only a few counts. The rearrangement links TRBV27 to TRBJ1-3; D unresolved. The CDR3 has 11 residues. Germline-derived CDR1 and CDR2 are MNHEY and SMNVEV (reference sequence). Trimming shortened V by 11 bases and J by 9 bases, and 14 bases separated the two germline ends. DNA of the CDR3: TGTGCCTCAACGCCCCCCAGCACCATATATTTT. As protein: CASTPPSTIYF.

The V call is TRBV5-1, the J call TRBJ2-2; 9 positions agree with TRBD1. With 4 bases clipped from V and 6 bases from J, the junction kept 13 bases outside the gene matches. The germline CDR1 and CDR2 sequences are SGHRS and YFSETQ. The CDR3 has 17 amino acids. CDR3 protein: CASSTVQGALLAGELFF. The CDR3, as DNA: TGCGCCAGCAGCACTGTACAGGGGGCGCTTCTAGCCGGGGAGCTGTTTTTT.

This clone was counted only a few times. J is TRBJ2-7 and V is TRBV9, with D tentatively TRBD2 (6 bases). With 2 bases removed from V and 6 bases from J, the gap between germline ends came to 12 bases. The CDR3 spans 13 residues. Germline assignment: CDR1 SGDLS and CDR2 YYNGEE. The CDR3 region is CASSVQGLSEQYF. The CDR3 DNA reads TGTGCCAGCAGCGTGCAGGGACTTAGCGAGCAGTACTTC.

The chain couples TRBV7-8 to TRBJ1-1, with 8 bases matching TRBD1. V shed 9 bases, J shed 5 bases, and the junction held 8 bases outside the gene matches. Germline CDR1 reads SGHVS; CDR2 reads FQNEAQ. The CDR3 contains 13 residues. CDR3 nucleotide sequence: TGTGCCAGTTCGACAGGGGAGAGGACTGAAGCTTTCTTT. Protein product: CASSTGERTEAFF.

This chain joins TRBV7-6 and TRBJ2-3, with a tentative D call TRBD2 (5 bases). Germline lookup yields CDR1 SGHVS and CDR2 FNYEAQ. The CDR3 has 17 residues. The germline V and J ends were trimmed by 0 bases and 3 bases, with 16 bases remaining between them. As DNA, the CDR3 is TGTGCCAGCAGCTTAGCCGCTAGCCCCATCGGGACAGATACGCAGTATTTT. As protein: CASSLAASPIGTDTQYF.

A few counts support this clone. The chain carries TRBV5-1 and TRBJ2-1; 10 bases line up with TRBD1. V shed 4 bases, J shed 6 bases, and the junction held 4 bases outside the gene matches. Germline CDR1 SGHRS, CDR2 YFSETQ. The CDR3 is made up of 14 amino acids. The CDR3 loop is CASSGGQGVNEQFF. CDR3 coding DNA: TGCGCCAGCAGCGGCGGACAGGGGGTCAATGAGCAGTTCTTC.